Below, one T cell receptor (beta chain) is given with its context. The data were obtained in a study of CD8+CD57+ T cells in acquired aplastic anemia. CD8+CD57+ cell expansion, shown by flow cytometry, had occurred in the patients selected for sequencing. Patients had undergone no therapy by the time their blood was sampled. TCR beta VDJ combinations and CDR3 sequences were profiled from genomic DNA. Via MiXCR, TCRdb re-called the reads, giving one row per CDR3 protein. The sample records about 470,000 distinct CDR3 sequences, around 30% being singletons. From germline, CDR1 is DFQATT and CDR2 SNEGSKA (reference sequence). Unmatched junction bases numbered 7, after V lost 0 bases and J lost 7 bases. The CDR3 has 15 amino acids.

The specimen was sorted CD4+, CD8+, or CD8+CD57+ T cells (not recorded which) from PBMCs. J is TRBJ2-7 and V is TRBV20-1; 12 bases are a match to TRBD2. The TCR originated in a human donor with aplastic anemia. The CDR3 nucleotides are TGCAGTGCTAGAGATTGGACTAGCGGGGTCTGGGAGCAGTACTTC. The encoded protein is CSARDWTSGVWEQYF.